This passage covers 14 T cell receptor beta chains from one sample sequenced in a study of T cell responses to AZD1222 COVID-19 vaccine. Repertoires were generated with immunoSEQ multiplex PCR, while TCRdb's copy carries only in-frame clones and drops some. The sample holds 120,000 to 150,000 clones, around 84% seen once. This specimen was peripheral blood, taken 28 days after the second AZD1222 dose. All receptors come from an adult who received the AZD1222 COVID-19 vaccine.

The gene calls are TRBV4-2 and TRBJ2-7; D is unresolved. The germline V gene encodes CDR1 LGHNA and CDR2 YNFKEQ. Trimming cost V 1 base and J 4 bases, with 5 bases left between them. The CDR3 length is 12 residues. Here the CDR3 DNA reads TGTGCCAGCAGCCAAGGGAGTTACGAGCAGTACTTC. Protein sequence: CASSQGSYEQYF.

The chain combines TRBV7-2 with TRBJ1-5; D is uncertain. CDR1 is SGHTA and CDR2 is FQGNSA in the germline V gene. The CDR3 covers 14 residues. Trimming took off 1 base at V and 3 bases at J, with 7 bases between the two ends. CDR3 DNA sequence: TGTGCCAGCAGCTTAGGTAAAACCAATCAGCCCCAGCATTTT. Residues: CASSLGKTNQPQHF.

This clone occurred once. The rearrangement uses TRBV5-4 and TRBJ2-7, with D possibly TRBD1 on 6 matching bases. Germline-derived CDR1 and CDR2 are SGHNT and YYREEE (reference sequence). V gave up 2 bases and J gave up 1 base, with 10 bases separating them. The CDR3 is 14 amino acids. The CDR3, as DNA: TGTGCCAGCAGCTTCCCGACAGGTTCCTACGAGCAGTACTTC. This sequence encodes CASSFPTGSYEQYF.

This chain links TRBV5-4 with TRBJ1-2, with D uncertain. Germline CDR1 SGHNT, CDR2 YYREEE (reference sequence). Trimming removed 4 bases from V and 6 bases from J, with 10 bases in between. The CDR3 runs to 12 residues. The CDR3 DNA reads as TGTGCCAGCAGCCCTTCCTGGGATGGCTACACCTTC. Translating it yields CASSPSWDGYTF.

The V and J genes are TRBV5-4 and TRBJ2-5; the match to TRBD2 covers 7 bases. V was clipped by 3 bases and J by 5 bases; unmatched bases: 7. Germline-derived CDR1 and CDR2 are SGHNT and YYREEE (reference sequence). This CDR3 has 14 amino acids. CDR3 amino acids: CASSSRTRRETQYF. CDR3 DNA: TGTGCCAGCAGCTCCCGGACTAGGCGGGAGACCCAGTACTTC.

The chain has TRBV6-5 and TRBJ2-5; no clear D. Germline lookup yields CDR1 MNHEY and CDR2 SVGAGI. The CDR3 has 11 residues. V lost 4 bases, J lost 10 bases, and 10 bases lay in between. In DNA form, the CDR3 reads TGTGCCAGCAGTTCGGCGGCGGTCCAGTACTTC. It is translated as CASSSAAVQYF.

Note on this clone: The same CDR3 is also encoded by other DNA sequences in this sample. The chain recombines TRBV7-7 with TRBJ2-5; 12 nucleotides match TRBD2. J lost 0 bases, V lost 5 bases, and 4 bases had no gene match. This CDR3 has 16 residues. Looked up from germline, CDR1 is SSHAT and CDR2 is FNYEAQ (reference sequence). The CDR3 DNA is TGTGCCAGCAGCCTAACTAGCGGGGGGTACCAAGAGACCCAGTACTTC. This codes for CASSLTSGGYQETQYF.

The chain combines TRBV21-1 with TRBJ1-5; whether TRBD1, the table's D call, matches the DNA was not checked. TRBV21-1 is given as a pseudogene. The CDR3 totals 17 residues. CDR3 bases: TGTGCCAGCAGCAAAGCGCTTTGTGGCAGGGGGCACCAGCCCCAGCATTTT. Its translation is CASSKALCGRGHQPQHF.

The chain joins TRBV30 to TRBJ1-2; no reliable D call. CDR3 length equals 12 residues. The ends were cut back, 0 bases at V and 14 bases at J, with 16 bases in the middle. Germline V CDR1 and CDR2: GTSNPN, SVGIG (reference sequence). This CDR3 is CAWSVPPEAVTF. The CDR3 DNA reads TGTGCCTGGAGTGTACCCCCGGAGGCAGTTACCTTC.

A few counts support this clone. The gene calls are TRBV5-4 and TRBJ2-1; 9 bases line up with TRBD2. The J segment lost 0 bases and the V segment lost 5 bases, leaving 3 bases of the junction unmatched. This CDR3 has 15 amino acids. Per germline, CDR1 SGHNT and CDR2 YYREEE (reference sequence). The CDR3 loop reads CASSLSGGSYNEQFF. CDR3 bases: TGTGCCAGCAGTCTTAGCGGGGGCTCCTACAATGAGCAGTTCTTC.

The V call is TRBV10-3, the J call TRBJ1-6, with 8 bases lining up with TRBD1. CDR1 and CDR2 from the germline V gene are ENHRY and SYGVKD. This CDR3 spans 18 amino acids. Losses at the gene ends were 4 bases for V and 10 bases for J; bases not matched to a gene: 18. CDR3 nucleotide sequence: TGTGCCATCAGTGCTCTGGACAGGGCCTTAACGGGAGGATCACCCCTCCACTTT. This encodes CAISALDRALTGGSPLHF.

This chain uses TRBV4-2 with TRBJ2-3; D gene ambiguous. The V end was cut by 0 bases, the J end by 3 bases, with 4 bases between. The CDR3 consists of 13 residues. Germline V CDR1 and CDR2: LGHNA, YNFKEQ. CDR3 sequence (DNA): TGTGCCAGCAGCCAAGATCGTACAGATACGCAGTATTTT. Its translation is CASSQDRTDTQYF.

The chain uses TRBV19 and TRBJ2-1, with 8 bases lining up with TRBD2. V was clipped by 6 bases and J by 6 bases; unmatched bases: 10. Germline assignment: CDR1 LNHDA and CDR2 SQIVND (reference sequence). CDR3 size: 15 residues. The CDR3: CASRGGTRRANEQFF. As DNA, the CDR3 is TGTGCCAGTAGGGGAGGGACTAGGCGGGCCAATGAGCAGTTCTTC.

This sequence joins TRBV3-1 (or the pseudogene TRBV3-2) and TRBJ2-1, with a weak D call TRBD2 (5 bases). This CDR3 is built from 16 residues. V was trimmed by 2 bases and J by 0 bases, leaving 11 bases between them. Germline CDR1 LGHDT, CDR2 YNNKEL (reference sequence). This chain's CDR3 is CASSQLIAGSYNEQFF. The CDR3, as DNA: TGTGCCAGCAGCCAACTTATCGCGGGCTCCTACAATGAGCAGTTCTTC.